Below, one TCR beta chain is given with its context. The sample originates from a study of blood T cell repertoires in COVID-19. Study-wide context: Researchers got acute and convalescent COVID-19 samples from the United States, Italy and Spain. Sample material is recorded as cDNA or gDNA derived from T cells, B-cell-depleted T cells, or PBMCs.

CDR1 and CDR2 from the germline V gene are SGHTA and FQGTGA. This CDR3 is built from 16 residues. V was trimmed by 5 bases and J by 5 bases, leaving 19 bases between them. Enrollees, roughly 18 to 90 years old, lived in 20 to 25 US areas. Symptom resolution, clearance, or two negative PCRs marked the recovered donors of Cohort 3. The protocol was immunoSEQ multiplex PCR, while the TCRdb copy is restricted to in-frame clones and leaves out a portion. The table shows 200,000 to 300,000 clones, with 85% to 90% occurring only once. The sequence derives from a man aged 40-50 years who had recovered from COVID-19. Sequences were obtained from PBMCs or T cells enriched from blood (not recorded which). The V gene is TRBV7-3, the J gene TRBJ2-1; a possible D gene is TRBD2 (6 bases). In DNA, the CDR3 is TGTGCCAGCAGCCCATTGCGCGGGGTGGTTAACAATGAGCAGTTCTTC. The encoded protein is CASSPLRGVVNNEQFF.